This T cell receptor beta chain was sequenced for a study of CD8 T cells in ankylosing spondylitis. The CDR3 covers 14 residues. The germline V gene has CDR1 SGHNT and CDR2 YENEEA. Germline trimming cut 7 bases from V and 7 bases from J; bases unmatched to any gene: 8. In making TCR beta libraries, quantitative 5'-RACE with molecular barcodes was used. One entry per CDR3 protein results from TCRdb running MiXCR on the 5' RACE reads. Counted here are about 440,000 distinct CDR3 sequences, under 20% occurring once; the ten biggest clones make up just over 1%. In this sample, this clonotype turned up a few times. The antigen is unknown. Study-level findings and limits: Disease-linked clones reportedly showed significant enrichment in matched ankylosing spondylitis synovial fluid. Reports of some motif variants in reactive arthritis synovial fluid and blood predate this one. Relatively scarce in peripheral blood, disease-linked clones were CD8+. A TCR beta motif of about eight highly homologous variants seemed to mark ankylosing spondylitis blood.

The V gene is TRBV11-3, the J gene TRBJ2-2; 8 positions match TRBD1. The TCR originated in a male donor with ankylosing spondylitis. The sequenced sample consisted of blood, either unsorted or a sorted T cell fraction (not recorded which). CDR3 amino acids: CASTLDREDGELFF. The CDR3 DNA reads TGTGCCAGCACCCTGGACAGGGAGGACGGGGAGCTGTTTTTT.